The sequence of this T cell receptor beta chain was determined in a study of control samples from healthy donors and cancer patients. Germline V gene lookup returns CDR1 SGHVS and CDR2 FNYEAQ. The CDR3 has 16 residues. With 4 bases clipped from V and 3 bases from J, the junction kept 11 bases outside the gene matches. TCRdb's table, derived via immunoSEQ multiplex PCR, lists solely in-frame clones and lacks some. This table has roughly 120,000 clones, about 89% appearing once. Input material: blood. This clonotype was sampled from a woman under 30 in good health. The chain couples TRBV7-6 to TRBJ1-1; 7 nucleotides align to TRBD1. The CDR3 DNA reads as TGTGCCAGCAGCTCCCCCTTACAGGGGAAAGACACTGAAGCTTTCTTT. Encoded protein: CASSSPLQGKDTEAFF.